This passage covers 9 T cell receptor beta chains from one sample sequenced in a study of blood T cell repertoires in COVID-19. The method was immunoSEQ multiplex PCR; TCRdb's version includes in-frame clones alone and lacks a portion of them. The repertoire holds over 65,000 clones, with about 90% as singletons. Material for sequencing was peripheral blood. The receptors derive from a man in his forties or fifties with active COVID-19.

V and J are TRBV28 and TRBJ2-3; possibly TRBD2 for D (7 bases). Between the trimmed V and J ends, which lost 4 bases and 5 bases, there was a span of 16 bases. The CDR3 loop spans 15 amino acids. Per the germline V gene, CDR1 is MDHEN and CDR2 is SYDVKM. As DNA, the CDR3 is TGTGCCAGCAGTTACCCTGGGGGGGGCGTAGATACGCAGTATTTT. Protein product: CASSYPGGGVDTQYF. The variable domain in full, completed from reference TRBV28 and TRBJ2-3, reads DVKVTQSSRYLVKRTGEKVFLECVQDMDHENMFWYRQDPGLGLRLIYFSYDVKMKEKGDIPEGYSVSREKKERFSLILESASTNQTSMYLCASSYPGGGVDTQYFGPGTRLTVL.

The rearrangement joins TRBV4-1 to TRBJ2-1; 16 nucleotides line up with TRBD2. This CDR3 region has 16 residues. With 4 bases clipped from V and 8 bases from J, the junction kept 5 bases outside the gene matches. Germline CDR1 is MGHRA and CDR2 is YSYEKL. CDR3 region: CASSPKGTSGGDEQFF. CDR3 DNA: TGCGCCAGCAGCCCGAAGGGGACTAGCGGGGGGGATGAGCAGTTCTTC.

The chain recombines TRBV12-3 or TRBV12-4 with TRBJ2-1, with D possibly TRBD1 on 6 matching bases. This CDR3 has 12 amino acids. Trimming pared 5 bases from V and 7 bases from J, leaving 9 bases between. CDR3 in amino acids: CASSDGTNEQFF. The DNA of the CDR3 is TGTGCCAGCAGTGACGGGACAAATGAGCAGTTCTTC.

The chain joins TRBV5-6 to TRBJ1-5; D is perhaps TRBD1 (6 bases). Germline V gene sequence: CDR1 SGHDT, CDR2 YYEEEE. The CDR3 sequence is 16 residues long. V dropped 3 bases and J dropped 0 bases, with 13 bases sitting between them. The CDR3 DNA sequence: TGTGCCAGCAGCTCGAGGGGGACCTATAGCAATCAGCCCCAGCATTTT. Protein sequence: CASSSRGTYSNQPQHF. The full variable domain, rest sourced from reference TRBV5-6 and TRBJ1-5, is DAGVTQSPTHLIKTRGQQVTLRCSPKSGHDTVSWYQQALGQGPQFIFQYYEEEERQRGNFPDRFSGHQFPNYSSELNVNALLLGDSALYLCASSSRGTYSNQPQHFGDGTRLSIL.

The rearrangement uses TRBV3-1 (or the pseudogene TRBV3-2) and TRBJ1-2, with a possible D match to TRBD1 (6 bases). V was cut by 0 bases and J by 7 bases, with 6 bases left in between. Germline V gives CDR1 LGHDT, CDR2 YNNKEL (reference sequence). CDR3 length: 12 amino acids. This CDR3 reads CASSQDRGGYTF. Written as DNA, the CDR3 is TGTGCCAGCAGCCAAGACAGGGGTGGCTACACCTTC.

The chain recombines TRBV5-1 with TRBJ2-5; tentatively, D is TRBD2 (6 bases). The V and J ends lost 3 bases and 5 bases respectively, with 14 bases between them. This CDR3 spans 14 amino acids. The germline CDR1 and CDR2 sequences are SGHRS and YFSETQ. The CDR3 coding sequence is TGCGCCAGCAGCTCTGGATTGGAGGGGGAGACCCAGTACTTC. Translating it yields CASSSGLEGETQYF. Filled out from reference TRBV5-1 and TRBJ2-5, the complete variable domain reads KAGVTQTPRYLIKTRGQQVTLSCSPISGHRSVSWYQQTPGQGLQFLFEYFSETQRNKGNFPGRFSGRQFSNSRSEMNVSTLELGDSALYLCASSSGLEGETQYFGPGTRLLVL.

The gene calls are TRBV9 and TRBJ1-6, with 9 bases matching TRBD1. The V and J ends lost 3 bases and 6 bases, in that order; junction bases with no gene match: 10. There are 17 residues in the CDR3. CDR1 and CDR2 (germline): SGDLS, YYNGEE. The CDR3, as DNA: TGTGCCAGCAGCGATCCGGGACAGGGCGTCGGTAATTCACCCCTCCACTTT. It codes for CASSDPGQGVGNSPLHF.

The CDR3 DNA is TGTGCCAGCAGCGAGAGCGGGAGGGCCTACAATGAGCAGTTCTTC. This translates into CASSESGRAYNEQFF. The chain joins TRBV6-5 to TRBJ2-1, with 10 bases fitting TRBD2. Per the germline V gene, CDR1 is MNHEY and CDR2 is SVGAGI. J gave up 2 bases and V 6 bases, and 4 bases lay outside the gene matches. The CDR3 is 15 residues long.

This sequence joins TRBV7-9 and TRBJ1-1, with D unclear. Trimming removed 11 bases from V and 1 base from J, with 11 bases in between. CDR3 length: 12 amino acids. Germline CDR1 is SEHNR and CDR2 is FQNEAQ (reference sequence). The CDR3 region is CAAGKWNTEAFF. CDR3 DNA: TGTGCCGCGGGGAAGTGGAACACTGAAGCTTTCTTT.